This T cell receptor beta chain comes out of a study of early T cells in non-severe SARS-CoV-2 infection. As for the study in general: Chains stayed unpaired after sequencing of bulk RNA from unsorted whole blood.

There are a few counts of this clonotype. No antigen is known for it. Study observations and caveats: The matching step, a VDJdb search, favored anti-spike CD8 responses and missed private and CD4 specificities.

Germline V gene lookup returns CDR1 MNHEY and CDR2 SVGEGT. This CDR3 comprises 14 residues. V was pared by 7 bases and J by 7 bases, with 9 bases of the junction left unmatched. Individual cDNA molecules received unique molecular identifiers. TCRdb used MiXCR to reprocess the 5' RACE reads, holding one entry per CDR3 protein. The repertoire has 55,000 to 70,000 distinct CDR3 sequences, about 11% of them found once; the top ten carry approximately 1%. J is TRBJ2-1 and V is TRBV6-2 or TRBV6-3; 8 bases match TRBD2. The sample consisted of whole blood, taken at baseline. This receptor was obtained from an adult who was a healthcare worker with PCR-confirmed SARS-CoV-2 infection or an uninfected control (not recorded which). The donor label of this sample is uncertain. The CDR3 region has the DNA TGTGCCAGCACCTTTTCGGGGGGGCCGAATGAGCAGTTCTTC. It yields the protein CASTFSGGPNEQFF.